The 25 T cell receptor beta chains given below trace back to one sample, sequenced in a study of T cell responses to AZD1222 COVID-19 vaccine. Method: immunoSEQ multiplex PCR; TCRdb's copy keeps in-frame clones and lacks some. The sample yields roughly 150,000 clones, about 88% seen once. This specimen was peripheral blood, taken on day 0 of AZD1222 vaccination. The receptors were gathered from an adult in good health.

CDR3 coding DNA: TGTGCCAGCAGCCCCGGGAGTTACGAGCAGTACTTC. It codes for CASSPGSYEQYF. V and J are TRBV9 and TRBJ2-7; a possible D gene is TRBD2 (6 bases). Germline values: CDR1 SGDLS, CDR2 YYNGEE. Trimming pared 4 bases from V and 4 bases from J, leaving 9 bases between. CDR3 length equals 12 residues.

The chain has TRBV30 and TRBJ2-5, with D perhaps TRBD1 or TRBD2 (5 bases each). The CDR3 extends over 14 amino acids. From germline, CDR1 is GTSNPN and CDR2 SVGIG (reference sequence). With 5 bases removed from V and 5 bases from J, the gap between germline ends came to 18 bases. CDR3 in DNA: TGTGCCTGGGCCCCTCGAGCCAGGGAGGAGACCCAGTACTTC. This sequence encodes CAWAPRAREETQYF.

The chain has TRBV29-1 and TRBJ2-2, with D possibly being TRBD1 (5 bases). The germline V gene has CDR1 SQVTM and CDR2 ANQGSEA. This CDR3 has 14 amino acids. V lost 4 bases and J lost 1, with 10 bases in between. The CDR3 is CSVVCRENTGELFF. In DNA, the CDR3 is TGCAGCGTTGTGTGCAGGGAGAACACCGGGGAGCTGTTTTTT.

The chain combines TRBV30 with TRBJ2-7, with D perhaps matching TRBD1 (6 bases). Germline V lookup: CDR1 GTSNPN, CDR2 SVGIG (reference sequence). V was trimmed by 0 bases and J by 7 bases, leaving 13 bases between them. The CDR3 covers 13 residues. The CDR3 is CAWSVVRTEEQYF. CDR3 DNA: TGTGCCTGGAGTGTAGTCCGGACAGAAGAGCAGTACTTC.

This clone was detected only a few times. The rearrangement links TRBV5-1 to TRBJ1-3; no clear D gene. CDR1 and CDR2 (germline): SGHRS, YFSETQ. This CDR3 has 14 residues. The V gene lost 4 bases and the J gene lost 2 bases, with 10 bases spanning the gap. CDR3 nucleotide sequence: TGCGCCAGCAGCAACCCCCGAACTGGAAACACCATATATTTT. Translating it yields CASSNPRTGNTIYF.

J is TRBJ1-5 and V is TRBV5-5, with no clear D. Germline V gives CDR1 SGHKS, CDR2 YYEKEE (reference sequence). This CDR3 has 10 amino acids. V lost 5 bases to trimming and J lost 4 bases, with 1 base between them. The CDR3 region has the DNA TGTGCCAGCAGGAATCAGCCCCAGCATTTT. Translating it yields CASRNQPQHF.

CDR3 protein: CASSSEGTDTQYF. The CDR3 nucleotides are TGTGCCAGCAGCTCCGAGGGCACAGATACGCAGTATTTT. The chain employs TRBV7-9 and TRBJ2-3; D gene unclear. This CDR3 spans 13 amino acids. Trimming removed 4 bases at V and 1 base at J, with 6 bases between. CDR1 is SEHNR, CDR2 FQNEAQ, per germline (reference sequence).

Here the CDR3 reads CSGKQGDGYTF. CDR3 nucleotides: TGCAGTGGTAAGCAGGGAGACGGCTACACCTTC. The V gene is TRBV20-1, the J gene TRBJ1-2; possibly TRBD1 for D (5 bases). Germline V gene data show CDR1 as DFQATT and CDR2 as SNEGSKA (reference sequence). The CDR3 extends over 11 amino acids. V shed 7 bases and J shed 8 bases, with 14 bases lying between them.

The V and J genes are TRBV2 and TRBJ1-2; no firm D call. Germline V gene lookup returns CDR1 SNHLY and CDR2 FYNNEI. This CDR3 comprises 16 residues. V was cut by 2 bases and J by 4 bases, with 17 bases left in between. The CDR3 DNA is TGTGCCAGCAGTGAATTTTTGTCACAGAACTTCTATGGCTACACCTTC. Its protein product is CASSEFLSQNFYGYTF.

This chain connects TRBV6-5 to TRBJ2-1; 9 bases match TRBD2. Germline V CDR1 and CDR2: MNHEY, SVGAGI. V was pared by 6 bases and J by 5 bases, with 8 bases of the junction left unmatched. This CDR3 is 15 amino acids long. In DNA form, the CDR3 reads TGTGCCAGCAGGACAGGGCTAGCGGGACACAATGAGCAGTTCTTC. Protein product: CASRTGLAGHNEQFF.

This clone was picked up a small number of times. The V call is TRBV6-2 or TRBV6-3, the J call TRBJ2-7; possibly TRBD1 or TRBD2 for D (5 bases each). V lost 2 bases to trimming and J lost 2 bases, with 10 bases between them. The length of the CDR3 is 14 residues. CDR1 MNHEY and CDR2 SVGEGT come from the germline V gene. CDR3 nucleotides: TGTGCCAGCAGTTACGGGGACGACGCCTACGAGCAGTACTTC. As protein: CASSYGDDAYEQYF.

The chain has TRBV12-3 or TRBV12-4 and TRBJ2-3, with unresolved D. The CDR3 has 13 amino acids. V lost 5 bases to trimming and J lost 7 bases, with 13 bases between them. The CDR3 region has the DNA TGTGCCAGCAGTCCCCTCTCCCGGAATACGCAGTATTTT. Encoded protein: CASSPLSRNTQYF.

The gene calls are TRBV2 and TRBJ2-1, with 9 positions matching TRBD2. CDR3 length: 14 residues. CDR1 and CDR2 (germline): SNHLY, FYNNEI. J lost 7 bases, V lost 6 bases, and 7 bases had no gene match. The CDR3 bases are TGTGCCAGCAGGGAGCGGGGGGTTTATAATGAGCAGTTCTTC. It is translated as CASRERGVYNEQFF.

V gene TRBV5-4 combines with J gene TRBJ2-3; D is uncertain. The CDR3 length is 13 residues. V was trimmed by 2 bases and J by 6 bases, leaving 10 bases between them. Germline V gives CDR1 SGHNT, CDR2 YYREEE (reference sequence). This chain's CDR3 is CASSFSFWDTQYF. The CDR3 DNA reads TGTGCCAGCAGCTTTAGTTTCTGGGATACGCAGTATTTT.

This clone occurred once. V gene TRBV7-9 combines with J gene TRBJ2-5; TRBD2 might be the D (5 bases). Trimming stripped 5 bases from V and 1 base from J, with 5 bases between. The germline CDR1 and CDR2 sequences are SEHNR and FQNEAQ (reference sequence). CDR3 size: 12 residues. The CDR3 here is CASSTSQETQYF. CDR3 bases: TGTGCCAGCAGCACTAGCCAAGAGACCCAGTACTTC.

This chain connects TRBV6-5 to TRBJ2-1; 14 nucleotides align to TRBD2. The CDR3 covers 15 residues. V was pared by 8 bases and J by 7 bases, with 7 bases of the junction left unmatched. CDR1 and CDR2 from the germline V gene are MNHEY and SVGAGI. The CDR3, as DNA: TGTGCCAGCGCCCGATGGACTAGCGGGAGGAATGAGCAGTTCTTC. As protein: CASARWTSGRNEQFF.

The chain has TRBV13 and TRBJ2-1, with D perhaps matching TRBD2 (6 bases). Trimming shortened V by 5 bases and J by 9 bases, and 8 bases separated the two germline ends. CDR3 length equals 11 residues. The germline CDR1 and CDR2 sequences are PRHDT and FYEKMQ (reference sequence). In DNA form, the CDR3 reads TGTGCCAGCAGCCCCGGGAGTGAGCAGTTCTTC. Protein: CASSPGSEQFF.

The chain is built from TRBV10-3 and TRBJ2-2; possibly TRBD1 for D (5 bases). In germline, CDR1 is ENHRY, CDR2 SYGVKD. The CDR3 is 20 amino acids. Trimming pared 5 bases from V and 0 bases from J, leaving 25 bases between. The CDR3 bases are TGTGCCATCAGTACCTCGGTCGGTTTGACAGTCCCCTCGAACACCGGGGAGCTGTTTTTT. It yields the protein CAISTSVGLTVPSNTGELFF.

J is TRBJ1-1 and V is TRBV5-4; D is perhaps TRBD1 (5 bases). Trimming left V 4 bases short and J 0 bases short, with 16 bases between. Germline-derived CDR1 and CDR2 are SGHNT and YYREEE (reference sequence). CDR3 length equals 16 residues. CDR3 in DNA: TGTGCCAGCAGCACAACTCTAGGGGTTTTGAACACTGAAGCTTTCTTT. It encodes CASSTTLGVLNTEAFF.

This clone has just one count. The chain's CDR3 is CASGTDDYRNQPQHF. DNA for the CDR3: TGTGCCAGCGGGACGGACGACTACCGCAATCAGCCCCAGCATTTT. This chain links TRBV2 with TRBJ1-5, with D tentatively TRBD1 (5 bases). CDR3 length: 15 amino acids. Germline V gene data show CDR1 as SNHLY and CDR2 as FYNNEI. The germline V and J ends were trimmed by 8 bases and 2 bases, with 16 bases remaining between them.

This chain uses TRBV9 with TRBJ1-3, with D tentatively TRBD1 (6 bases). This CDR3 contains 15 residues. V lost 3 bases to trimming and J lost 4 bases, with 14 bases between them. The germline V gene encodes CDR1 SGDLS and CDR2 YYNGEE. The CDR3 DNA is TGTGCCAGCAGCGGCCAGGGGAACGGAGGAAACACCATATATTTT. Translation gives CASSGQGNGGNTIYF.

CDR3 DNA: TGTGCCAGCAGCAAGCCCTGTCAGGGACCATTTTTGAACACTGAAGCTTTCTTT. Translated, it gives CASSKPCQGPFLNTEAFF. This rearrangement joins TRBV21-1 to TRBJ1-1. TRBV21-1 is an annotated pseudogene. The CDR3 runs 18 residues.

The genes are TRBV19 and TRBJ2-7; unclear D gene. The germline V and J ends were trimmed by 1 base and 6 bases, with 10 bases remaining between them. The CDR3 loop spans 13 amino acids. Germline lookup yields CDR1 LNHDA and CDR2 SQIVND (reference sequence). CDR3 sequence: CASSIVQGTEQYF. CDR3 DNA sequence: TGTGCCAGTAGTATAGTGCAAGGAACCGAGCAGTACTTC. The whole variable domain, filled in from reference TRBV19 and TRBJ2-7, reads DGGITQSPKYLFRKEGQNVTLSCEQNLNHDAMYWYRQDPGQGLRLIYYSQIVNDFQKGDIAEGYSVSREKKESFPLTVTSAQKNPTAFYLCASSIVQGTEQYFGPGTRLTVT.

V and J are TRBV18 and TRBJ2-2; 7 nucleotides match TRBD1. Germline V CDR1 and CDR2: KGHSH, LQKENI. The CDR3 loop spans 17 amino acids. Trimming at V came to 4 bases and at J to 0 bases, leaving 8 bases not matched to a gene. The chain's CDR3 is CASSQNIGQANTGELFF. In nucleotides, the CDR3 is TGTGCCAGCTCACAAAACATTGGACAGGCGAACACCGGGGAGCTGTTTTTT.

This clone was seen only a few times. The gene calls are TRBV5-6 and TRBJ1-1; D uncertain. The CDR3 loop spans 15 amino acids. Germline V gene lookup returns CDR1 SGHDT and CDR2 YYEEEE. V lost 0 bases, J lost 0 bases, and 9 bases lay in between. The CDR3, as DNA: TGTGCCAGCAGCTTGGTTCCTGCAGTGAACACTGAAGCTTTCTTT. It specifies CASSLVPAVNTEAFF.